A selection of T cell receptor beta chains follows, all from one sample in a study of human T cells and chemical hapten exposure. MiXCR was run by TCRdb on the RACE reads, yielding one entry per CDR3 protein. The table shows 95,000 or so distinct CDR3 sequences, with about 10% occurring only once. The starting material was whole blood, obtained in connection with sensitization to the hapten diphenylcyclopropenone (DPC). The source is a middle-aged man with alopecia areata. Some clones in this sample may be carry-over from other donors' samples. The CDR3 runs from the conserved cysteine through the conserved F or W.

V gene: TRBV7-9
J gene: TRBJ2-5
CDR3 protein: CASSTGQGWAQYF

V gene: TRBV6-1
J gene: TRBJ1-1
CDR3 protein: CASSELGKGTEAFF

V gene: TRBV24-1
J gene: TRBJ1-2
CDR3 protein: CATSEPANYGYTF

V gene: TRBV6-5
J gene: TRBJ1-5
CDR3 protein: CASRSIQGASNQPQHF

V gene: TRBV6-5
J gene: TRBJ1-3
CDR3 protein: CASTRSSGNTIYF

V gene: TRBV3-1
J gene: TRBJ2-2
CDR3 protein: CASSPPRGPGNTGELFF

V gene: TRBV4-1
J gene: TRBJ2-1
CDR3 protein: CASSQPDNYNEQFF

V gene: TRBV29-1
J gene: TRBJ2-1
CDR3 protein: CSVPLSREQFF

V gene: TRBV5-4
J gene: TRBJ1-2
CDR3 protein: CASRLDGYGYTF

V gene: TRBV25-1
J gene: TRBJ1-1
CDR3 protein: CASSSQGNTEAFF

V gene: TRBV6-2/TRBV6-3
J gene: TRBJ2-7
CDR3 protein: CASSYSGTSSYEQYF

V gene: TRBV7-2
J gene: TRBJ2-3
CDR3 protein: CASSLGGQGVTDTQYF

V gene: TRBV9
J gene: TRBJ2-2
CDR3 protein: CASSVGTSGSTGELFF

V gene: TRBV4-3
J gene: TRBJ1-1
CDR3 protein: CASSQRTLNTEAFF

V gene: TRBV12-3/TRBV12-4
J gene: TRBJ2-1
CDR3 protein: CASSLDAGYNEQFF

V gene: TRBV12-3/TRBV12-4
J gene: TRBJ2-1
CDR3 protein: CASSANLKNNEQFF

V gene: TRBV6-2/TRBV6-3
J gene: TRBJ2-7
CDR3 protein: CASSYSAGGTYEQYF

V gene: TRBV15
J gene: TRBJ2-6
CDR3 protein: CATSRDNRDSFSGANVLTF

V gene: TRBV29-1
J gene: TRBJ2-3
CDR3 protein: CSGAVPDTQYF

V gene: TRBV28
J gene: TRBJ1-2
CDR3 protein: CASSLVGGLNNYGYTF

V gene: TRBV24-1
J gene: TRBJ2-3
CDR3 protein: CATSDLGPGTTDTQYF